This TCR beta chain was recorded in a study of T cells after yellow fever vaccination. Study-level information: With SMART-Seq v4 Ultra Low Input, the fractions containing low cell numbers were prepared. Study conclusions and caveats: The secondary T-cell response peaked on day 5, not day 15, but was weaker. A minor fraction of clonotypes spanned both CD4 and CD8 compartments.

Template switching with 5'RACE generated the TCR cDNA and added a universal primer site and UMIs. TCRdb analysed the 5' RACE reads with MiXCR anew, one entry per CDR3 protein. Of some 250,000 distinct CDR3 sequences in the sample, 3.6% were seen once. The germline V gene encodes CDR1 KGHSH and CDR2 LQKENI. V gave up 4 bases and J gave up 4 bases, with 7 bases separating them. The CDR3 has 12 amino acids. This clonotype was counted ten times or more. Its antigen remains unknown. The chain joins TRBV18 to TRBJ2-5; D is undetermined. The origin of this receptor is a man aged 18 to 30 who received the YFV17D yellow fever vaccine. Source: PBMCs, taken 15 days after the yellow fever booster vaccination. CDR3 residues: CASSHPLETQYF. The DNA of the CDR3 is TGTGCCAGCTCACACCCCCTAGAGACCCAGTACTTC.